Below are 9 T cell receptor beta chains sequenced from a single sample in a study of radiation and T cells in renal cell carcinoma. Clones were read by immunoSEQ multiplex PCR, and TCRdb kept only the in-frame ones, dropping some. The sample shows about 150,000 clones, roughly 90% of them seen only once. Described time point: baseline pretreatment blood. Treatment meaning: 15 Gy SBRT to primary tumor, nephrectomy 4 weeks later. The sequencing used blood, collected from a patient whose treatment included radiotherapy and nephrectomy. The source of these receptors is a woman aged 70-85 years with renal cell carcinoma.

The rearrangement joins TRBV14 to TRBJ1-3; TRBD1 matches 7 bases. The CDR3 spans 18 residues. The trim removed 4 bases at V and 0 bases at J, leaving 12 bases unmatched. CDR1 and CDR2 from the germline V gene are SGHDN and FVKESK. CDR3 bases: TGTGCCAGCAGCCTATCGATGCACAGGGGAATCTCTGGAAACACCATATATTTT. This gives the protein CASSLSMHRGISGNTIYF.

The chain links TRBV4-1 to TRBJ2-2; D may correspond to TRBD1 or TRBD2 (5 bases each). This CDR3 spans 14 amino acids. Trimming pared 0 bases from V and 8 bases from J, leaving 10 bases between. Germline V gene data show CDR1 as MGHRA and CDR2 as YSYEKL. CDR3 coding DNA: TGCGCCAGCAGCCAAGATGACAGAGGGGGGGAGCTGTTTTTT. Protein sequence: CASSQDDRGGELFF.

On this clone itself: Within the sample, other DNA sequences also encode this same CDR3. This sequence joins TRBV19 and TRBJ1-1, with D hard to call. Germline-derived CDR1 and CDR2 are LNHDA and SQIVND (reference sequence). The CDR3 has 13 amino acids. Between the trimmed V and J ends, which lost 3 bases and 0 bases, there was a span of 5 bases. CDR3 region: CASSIRVNTEAFF. In nucleotides, the CDR3 is TGTGCCAGTAGTATTCGTGTGAACACTGAAGCTTTCTTT.

The chain has TRBV11-1 and TRBJ1-4; D not resolved. With 5 bases removed from V and 8 bases from J, the gap between germline ends came to 21 bases. In germline, CDR1 is SGHAT, CDR2 FQDESV (reference sequence). There are 16 residues in the CDR3. The DNA for the CDR3 is TGTGCCAGCAGCGCAGAAGCGTGGGGAGAAAGCGAAAAACTGTTTTTT. Its translation: CASSAEAWGESEKLFF.

The rearrangement joins TRBV29-1 to TRBJ1-2; D is undetermined. Trimming shortened V by 7 bases and J by 4 bases, and 13 bases separated the two germline ends. Germline V lookup: CDR1 SQVTM, CDR2 ANQGSEA. The CDR3 is 12 residues long. CDR3 DNA: TGCAGCGCAGAGCACAAGAGCTATGGCTACACCTTC. Protein sequence: CSAEHKSYGYTF.

The CDR3 DNA sequence: TGTGCCAGCAGCCCAGGACAGGGTAAAGGCTCCTACGAGCAGTACTTC. Translation gives CASSPGQGKGSYEQYF. V gene TRBV9 combines with J gene TRBJ2-7; 8 nucleotides agree with TRBD1. The CDR3 is made up of 16 amino acids. Germline V lookup: CDR1 SGDLS, CDR2 YYNGEE. V dropped 4 bases and J dropped 0; count of bases not matched to a gene: 9.

The chain uses TRBV28 and TRBJ1-5; D remains ambiguous. Germline V CDR1 and CDR2: MDHEN, SYDVKM. The CDR3 sequence is 15 residues long. The V end lost 4 bases, the J end lost 1 base, and 11 bases lay between the germline ends. CDR3 sequence: CASSSLLLSNQPQHF. For the CDR3, the DNA is TGTGCCAGCAGTTCTCTCTTGCTGAGCAATCAGCCCCAGCATTTT.

The chain employs TRBV30 and TRBJ2-5; the D gene is possibly TRBD1 (6 bases). The CDR3 covers 13 residues. Looked up from germline, CDR1 is GTSNPN and CDR2 is SVGIG (reference sequence). Trimming took 3 bases from V and 12 from J, leaving 20 bases between them. CDR3 residues: CAWSLSNRDTEYF. CDR3 in DNA: TGTGCCTGGAGCCTCTCCAACCGGGACACGGAGTACTTC.

The chain is built from TRBV9 and TRBJ2-1, with 9 positions matching TRBD2. There are 15 residues in the CDR3. CDR1 is SGDLS and CDR2 is YYNGEE in the germline V gene. V lost 7 bases and J lost 3; bases outside the gene matches: 8. The CDR3 nucleotides read TGTGCCAGCGGTATAGCGGGGGCGAACTACAATGAGCAGTTCTTC. Amino acid sequence: CASGIAGANYNEQFF. The full variable domain, completed using reference TRBV9 and TRBJ2-1, is DSGVTQTPKHLITATGQRVTLRCSPRSGDLSVYWYQQSLDQGLQFLIQYYNGEERAKGNILERFSAQQFPDLHSELNLSSLELGDSALYFCASGIAGANYNEQFFGPGTRLTVL.